The rows below give T cell receptor beta chains drawn from one sample of a study of control samples from healthy donors and cancer patients. Some clones are missing from TCRdb's copy, which holds only in-frame ones; the method was immunoSEQ multiplex PCR. Of roughly 130,000 clones listed, about 92% are singletons. The specimen sequenced was PBMCs. The receptors were sampled from a man aged 45-65 years with head and neck cancer. The CDR3 runs from the conserved cysteine through the conserved F or W. D genes are given only for firm matches. Not all rows give a size; the values are once, few, many and, for expanded clones, a class.

>NA|NA|TRBJ2-2|TRBV4-2
CASSPTDGPNTGELFF
TGTGCCAGCAGCCCGACCGACGGACCGAACACCGGGGAGCTGTTTTTT
>NA|NA|TRBJ1-2|TRBV3-1/TRBV3-2
CASSQGRGRPNYGYTF
TGTGCCAGCAGCCAAGGGAGAGGCCGGCCTAACTATGGCTACACCTTC
>NA|NA|TRBJ2-2|TRBV19
CASSIEGRTGELFF
TGTGCCAGTAGTATAGAGGGGCGCACCGGGGAGCTGTTTTTT
>NA|once|TRBJ2-7|TRBV7-2
CASKDLSSSYEQYF
TGTGCCAGCAAGGACCTTTCGAGCTCCTACGAGCAGTACTTC
>NA|NA|TRBJ2-3|TRBV7-9
CAMPPDTQYF
TGTGCCATGCCGCCAGATACGCAGTATTTT
>NA|NA|TRBJ2-7|TRBV19
CASAPVGSNEQYF
TGTGCCAGTGCCCCAGTTGGGAGCAACGAGCAGTACTTC
>NA|once|TRBJ2-7|TRBV7-6
CASSLGAKGYEQYF
TGTGCCAGCAGCTTAGGGGCTAAAGGCTACGAGCAGTACTTC
>NA|NA|TRBJ2-7|TRBV7-8
CASSFRGNSYEQYF
TGTGCCAGCAGCTTTAGGGGGAACTCCTACGAGCAGTACTTC
>TRBD1|once|TRBJ1-5|TRBV28
CASSLGTGNSNQPQHF
TGTGCCAGCAGTTTAGGGACAGGTAATAGCAATCAGCCCCAGCATTTT
>NA|NA|TRBJ2-7|TRBV9
CASSGSSYEQYF
TGTGCCAGCAGCGGGAGCTCCTACGAGCAGTACTTC